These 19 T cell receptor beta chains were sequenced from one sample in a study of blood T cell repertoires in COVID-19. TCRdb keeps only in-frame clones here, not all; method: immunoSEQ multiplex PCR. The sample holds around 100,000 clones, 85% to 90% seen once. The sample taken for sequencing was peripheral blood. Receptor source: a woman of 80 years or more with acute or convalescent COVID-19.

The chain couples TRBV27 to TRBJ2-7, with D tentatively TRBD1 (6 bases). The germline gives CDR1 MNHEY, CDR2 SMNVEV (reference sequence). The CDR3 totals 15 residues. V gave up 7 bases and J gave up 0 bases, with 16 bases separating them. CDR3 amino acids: CASNQGLPSSYEQYF. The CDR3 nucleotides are TGTGCCAGCAATCAGGGGCTACCAAGCTCCTACGAGCAGTACTTC.

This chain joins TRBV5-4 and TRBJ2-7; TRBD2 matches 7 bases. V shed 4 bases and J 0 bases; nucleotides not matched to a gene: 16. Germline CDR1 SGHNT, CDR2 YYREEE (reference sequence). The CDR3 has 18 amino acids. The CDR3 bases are TGTGCCAGCAGCCGCTTTTTACTGTGGGAGCGGGGCTCCTACGAGCAGTACTTC. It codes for CASSRFLLWERGSYEQYF.

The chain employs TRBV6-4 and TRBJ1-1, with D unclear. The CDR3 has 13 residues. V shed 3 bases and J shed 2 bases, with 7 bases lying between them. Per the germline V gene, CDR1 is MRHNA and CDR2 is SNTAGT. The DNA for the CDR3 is TGTGCCAGCAGTGAGCAGATCAACACTGAAGCTTTCTTT. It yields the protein CASSEQINTEAFF.

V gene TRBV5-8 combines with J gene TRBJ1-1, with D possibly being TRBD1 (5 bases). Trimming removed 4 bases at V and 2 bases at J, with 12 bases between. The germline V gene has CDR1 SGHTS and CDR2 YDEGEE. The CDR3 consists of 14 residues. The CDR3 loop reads CASSAMTVNTEAFF. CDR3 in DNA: TGTGCCAGCAGCGCGATGACAGTCAACACTGAAGCTTTCTTT.

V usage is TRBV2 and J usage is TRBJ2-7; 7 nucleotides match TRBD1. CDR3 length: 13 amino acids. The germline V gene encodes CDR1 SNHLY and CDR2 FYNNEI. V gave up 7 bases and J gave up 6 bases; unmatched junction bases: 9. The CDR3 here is CASNPQGLGEQYF. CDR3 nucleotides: TGTGCCAGCAACCCACAGGGGCTCGGCGAGCAGTACTTC. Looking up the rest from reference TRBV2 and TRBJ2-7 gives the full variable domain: EPEVTQTPSHQVTQMGQEVILRCVPISNHLYFYWYRQILGQKVEFLVSFYNNEISEKSEIFDDQFSVERPDGSNFTLKIRSTKLEDSAMYFCASNPQGLGEQYFGPGTRLTVT.

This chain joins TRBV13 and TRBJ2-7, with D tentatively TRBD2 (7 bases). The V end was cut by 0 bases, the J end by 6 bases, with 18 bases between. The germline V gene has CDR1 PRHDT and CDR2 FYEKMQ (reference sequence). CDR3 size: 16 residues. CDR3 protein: CASSLGNLPRGGEQYF. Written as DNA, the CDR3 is TGTGCCAGCAGCTTAGGCAACTTGCCAAGGGGGGGCGAGCAGTACTTC.

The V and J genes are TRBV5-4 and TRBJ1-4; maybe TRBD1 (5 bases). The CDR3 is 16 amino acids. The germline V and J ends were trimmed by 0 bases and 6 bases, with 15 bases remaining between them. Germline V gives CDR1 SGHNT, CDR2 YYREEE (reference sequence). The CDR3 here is CASSLDALPGYEKLFF. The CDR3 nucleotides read TGTGCCAGCAGCTTGGATGCGTTGCCAGGGTATGAAAAACTGTTTTTT. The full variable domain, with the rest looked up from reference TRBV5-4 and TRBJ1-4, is ETGVTQSPTHLIKTRGQQVTLRCSSQSGHNTVSWYQQALGQGPQFIFQYYREEENGRGNFPPRFSGLQFPNYSSELNVNALELDDSALYLCASSLDALPGYEKLFFGSGTQLSVL.

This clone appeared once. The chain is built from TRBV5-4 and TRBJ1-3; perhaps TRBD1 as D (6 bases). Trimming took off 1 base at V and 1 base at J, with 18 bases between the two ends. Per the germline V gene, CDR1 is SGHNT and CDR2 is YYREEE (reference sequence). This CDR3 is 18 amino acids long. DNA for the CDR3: TGTGCCAGCAGCTTGCGTCTGGGAAAAAGGGGGTCTGGAAACACCATATATTTT. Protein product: CASSLRLGKRGSGNTIYF.

The CDR3 spells CASSWVRDRGGNEQYF. The DNA of the CDR3 is TGTGCCAGCAGCTGGGTCCGGGACAGGGGTGGCAACGAGCAGTACTTC. The V call is TRBV6-2 or TRBV6-3, the J call TRBJ2-7; 10 bases fit TRBD1. Germline loops: CDR1 MNHEY, CDR2 SVGEGT. V lost 6 bases and J lost 5; bases outside the gene matches: 13. The CDR3 is made up of 16 amino acids.

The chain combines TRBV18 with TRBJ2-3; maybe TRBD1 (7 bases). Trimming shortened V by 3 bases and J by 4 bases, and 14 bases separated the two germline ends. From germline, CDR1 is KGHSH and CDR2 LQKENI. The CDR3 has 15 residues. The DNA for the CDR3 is TGTGCCAGCTCACCCAATGGAGGGGGCGCAGATACGCAGTATTTT. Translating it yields CASSPNGGGADTQYF.

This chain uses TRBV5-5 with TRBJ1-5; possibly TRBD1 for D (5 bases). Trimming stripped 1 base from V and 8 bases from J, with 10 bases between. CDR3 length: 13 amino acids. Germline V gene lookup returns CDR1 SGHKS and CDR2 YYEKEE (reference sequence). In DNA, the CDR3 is TGTGCCAGCAGCTTGTCAGGGCTTGAGCCCCAGCATTTT. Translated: CASSLSGLEPQHF.

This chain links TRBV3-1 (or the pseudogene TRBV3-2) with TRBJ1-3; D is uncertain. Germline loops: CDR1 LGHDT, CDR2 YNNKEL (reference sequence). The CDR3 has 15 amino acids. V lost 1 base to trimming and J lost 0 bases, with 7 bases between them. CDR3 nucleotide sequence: TGTGCCAGCAGCCAAGTTCGCAGCTCTGGAAACACCATATATTTT. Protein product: CASSQVRSSGNTIYF.

The CDR3 protein is CASSKAPNTGGTGNTIYF. The CDR3 bases are TGTGCCAGCAGCAAAGCACCCAACACAGGGGGTACTGGAAACACCATATATTTT. This chain links TRBV21-1 with TRBJ1-3; the D call in the table, TRBD1, was not verified against the DNA. TRBV21-1 has pseudogene status. The CDR3 is 18 amino acids.

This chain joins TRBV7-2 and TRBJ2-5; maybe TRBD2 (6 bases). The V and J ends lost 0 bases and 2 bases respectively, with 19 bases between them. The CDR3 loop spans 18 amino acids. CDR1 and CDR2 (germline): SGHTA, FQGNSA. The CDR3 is CASSLAGGSWGRQETQYF. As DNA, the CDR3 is TGTGCCAGCAGCTTAGCGGGAGGTTCTTGGGGGAGGCAAGAGACCCAGTACTTC.

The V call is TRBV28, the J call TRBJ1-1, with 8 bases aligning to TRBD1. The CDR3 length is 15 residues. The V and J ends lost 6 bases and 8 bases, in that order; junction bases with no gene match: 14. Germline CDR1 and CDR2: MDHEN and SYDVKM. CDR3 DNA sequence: TGTGCCAGCAGCTCCGGACAGGGCGCTCGGGGAGAAGCTTTCTTT. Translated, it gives CASSSGQGARGEAFF.

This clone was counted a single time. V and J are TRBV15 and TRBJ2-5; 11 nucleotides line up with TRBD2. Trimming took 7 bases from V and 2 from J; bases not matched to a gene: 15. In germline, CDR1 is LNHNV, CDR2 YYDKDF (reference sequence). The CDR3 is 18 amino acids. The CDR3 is CATNVAGGPRSSQETQYF. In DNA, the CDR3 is TGTGCCACCAACGTAGCGGGGGGGCCGAGAAGCTCGCAAGAGACCCAGTACTTC. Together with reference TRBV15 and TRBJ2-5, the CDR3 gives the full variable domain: DAMVIQNPRYQVTQFGKPVTLSCSQTLNHNVMYWYQQKSSQAPKLLFHYYDKDFNNEADTPDNFQSRRPNTSFCFLDIRSPGLGDTAMYLCATNVAGGPRSSQETQYFGPGTRLLVL.

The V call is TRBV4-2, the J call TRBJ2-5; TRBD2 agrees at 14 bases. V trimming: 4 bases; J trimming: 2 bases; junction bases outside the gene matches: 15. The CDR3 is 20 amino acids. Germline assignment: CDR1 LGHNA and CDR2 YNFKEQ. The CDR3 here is CASSRSGLAGAYPGQETQYF. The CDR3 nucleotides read TGTGCCAGCAGCCGATCGGGACTAGCGGGAGCATACCCTGGGCAAGAGACCCAGTACTTC.

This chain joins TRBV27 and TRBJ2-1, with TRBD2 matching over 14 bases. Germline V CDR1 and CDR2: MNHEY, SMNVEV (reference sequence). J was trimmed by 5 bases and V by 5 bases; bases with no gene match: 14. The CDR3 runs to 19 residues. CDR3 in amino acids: CASSIGLAGGPRTHNEQFF. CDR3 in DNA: TGTGCCAGCAGTATCGGACTAGCGGGGGGCCCTCGTACCCACAATGAGCAGTTCTTC.

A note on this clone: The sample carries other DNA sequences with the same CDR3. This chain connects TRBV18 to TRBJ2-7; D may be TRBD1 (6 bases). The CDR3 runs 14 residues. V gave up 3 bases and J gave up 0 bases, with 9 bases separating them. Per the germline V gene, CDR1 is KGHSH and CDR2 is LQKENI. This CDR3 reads CASSPGQGSYEQYF. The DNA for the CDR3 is TGTGCCAGCTCACCGGGACAAGGCTCCTACGAGCAGTACTTC.